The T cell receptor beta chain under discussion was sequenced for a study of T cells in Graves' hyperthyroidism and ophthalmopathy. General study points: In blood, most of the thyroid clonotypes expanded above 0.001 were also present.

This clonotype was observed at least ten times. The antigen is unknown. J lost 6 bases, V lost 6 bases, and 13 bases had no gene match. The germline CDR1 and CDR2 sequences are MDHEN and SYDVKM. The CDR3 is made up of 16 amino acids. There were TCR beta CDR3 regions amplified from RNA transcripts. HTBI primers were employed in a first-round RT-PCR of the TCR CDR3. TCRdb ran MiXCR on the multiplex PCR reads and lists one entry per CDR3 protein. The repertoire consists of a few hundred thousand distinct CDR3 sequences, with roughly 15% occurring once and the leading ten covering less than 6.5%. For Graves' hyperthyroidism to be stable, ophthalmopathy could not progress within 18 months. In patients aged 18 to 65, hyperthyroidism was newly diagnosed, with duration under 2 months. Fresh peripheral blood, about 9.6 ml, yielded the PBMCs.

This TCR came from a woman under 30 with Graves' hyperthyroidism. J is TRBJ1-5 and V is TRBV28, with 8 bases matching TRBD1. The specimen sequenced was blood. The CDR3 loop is CASSREDREPSQPQHF. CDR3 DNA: TGTGCCAGCAGCCGCGAGGACAGGGAGCCGAGTCAGCCCCAGCATTTT. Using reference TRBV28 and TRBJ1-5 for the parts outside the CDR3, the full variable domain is DVKVTQSSRYLVKRTGEKVFLECVQDMDHENMFWYRQDPGLGLRLIYFSYDVKMKEKGDIPEGYSVSREKKERFSLILESASTNQTSMYLCASSREDREPSQPQHFGDGTRLSIL.